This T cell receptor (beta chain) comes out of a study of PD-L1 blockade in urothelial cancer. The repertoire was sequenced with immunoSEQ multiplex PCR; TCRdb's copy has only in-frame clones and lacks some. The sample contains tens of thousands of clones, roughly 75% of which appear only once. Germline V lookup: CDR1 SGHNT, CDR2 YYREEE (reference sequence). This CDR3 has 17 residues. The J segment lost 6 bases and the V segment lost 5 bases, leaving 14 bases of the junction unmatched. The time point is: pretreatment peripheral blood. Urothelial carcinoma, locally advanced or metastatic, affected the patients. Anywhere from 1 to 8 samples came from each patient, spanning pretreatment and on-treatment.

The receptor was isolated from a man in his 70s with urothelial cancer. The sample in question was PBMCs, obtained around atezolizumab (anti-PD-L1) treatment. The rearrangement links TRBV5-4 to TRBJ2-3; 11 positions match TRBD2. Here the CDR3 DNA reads TGTGCCAGCAGTTCTCCCATAGCGGGGGGGCCTGTGGATACGCAGTATTTT. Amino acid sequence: CASSSPIAGGPVDTQYF.